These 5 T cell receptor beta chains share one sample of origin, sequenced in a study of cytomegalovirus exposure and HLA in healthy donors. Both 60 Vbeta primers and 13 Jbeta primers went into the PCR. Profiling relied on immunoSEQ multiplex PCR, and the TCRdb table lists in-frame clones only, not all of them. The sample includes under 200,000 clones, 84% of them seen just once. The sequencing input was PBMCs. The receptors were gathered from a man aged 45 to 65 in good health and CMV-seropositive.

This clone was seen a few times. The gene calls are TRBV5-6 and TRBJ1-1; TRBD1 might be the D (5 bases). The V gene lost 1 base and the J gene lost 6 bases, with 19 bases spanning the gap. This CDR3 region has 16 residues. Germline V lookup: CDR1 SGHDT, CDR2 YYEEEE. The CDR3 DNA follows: TGTGCCAGCAGCTTGTACAGGACCCGAAGGGGCGCTGAAGCTTTCTTT. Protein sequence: CASSLYRTRRGAEAFF. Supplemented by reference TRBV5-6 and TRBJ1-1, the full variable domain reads DAGVTQSPTHLIKTRGQQVTLRCSPKSGHDTVSWYQQALGQGPQFIFQYYEEEERQRGNFPDRFSGHQFPNYSSELNVNALLLGDSALYLCASSLYRTRRGAEAFFGQGTRLTVV.

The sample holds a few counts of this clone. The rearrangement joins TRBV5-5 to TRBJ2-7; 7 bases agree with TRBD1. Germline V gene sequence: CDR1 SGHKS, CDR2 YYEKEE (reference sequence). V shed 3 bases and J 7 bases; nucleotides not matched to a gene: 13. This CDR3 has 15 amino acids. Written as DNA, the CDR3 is TGTGCCAGCAGCTGGGACAGACTACTAGATGGGGAGCAGTACGTC. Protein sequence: CASSWDRLLDGEQYV.

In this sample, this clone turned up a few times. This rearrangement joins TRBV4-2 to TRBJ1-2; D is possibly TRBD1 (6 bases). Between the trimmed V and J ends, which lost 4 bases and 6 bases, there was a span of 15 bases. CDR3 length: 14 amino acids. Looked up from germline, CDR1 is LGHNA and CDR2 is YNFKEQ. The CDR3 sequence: CASSRDTGRDGYTF. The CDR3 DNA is TGTGCCAGCAGCCGAGACACAGGGAGGGATGGCTACACCTTC.

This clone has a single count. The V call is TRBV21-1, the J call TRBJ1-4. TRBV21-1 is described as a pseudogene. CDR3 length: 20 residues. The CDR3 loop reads CASSKVTGGTYLMRSEKLFF. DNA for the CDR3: TGTGCCAGCAGCAAAGTCACGGGAGGGACCTATCTTATGAGGAGTGAAAAACTGTTTTTT.

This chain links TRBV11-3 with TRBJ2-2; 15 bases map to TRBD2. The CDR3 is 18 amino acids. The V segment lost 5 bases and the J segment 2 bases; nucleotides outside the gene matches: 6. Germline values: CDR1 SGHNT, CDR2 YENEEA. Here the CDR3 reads CASSNPGLAGGNTGELFF. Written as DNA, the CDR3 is TGTGCCAGCAGCAACCCGGGACTAGCGGGGGGAAACACCGGGGAGCTGTTTTTT.